The clone carrying this T cell receptor beta chain has a count of ten or more. The data belong to a study of T cells in Graves' hyperthyroidism and ophthalmopathy. The CDR3 covers 14 residues. With 5 bases clipped from V and 1 base from J, the junction kept 4 bases outside the gene matches. Germline assignment: CDR1 MGHRA and CDR2 YSYEKL. TCR beta CDR3 regions were amplified from RNA. The study used the HTBI primer set for a first-round RT-PCR of the TCR CDR3. TCRdb independently ran MiXCR on the multiplex PCR reads; one entry per CDR3 protein. Here the sample spans some 510,000 distinct CDR3 sequences, about 20% being singletons. Researchers defined stable Graves' hyperthyroidism as no ophthalmopathy progression within 18 months. Not enrolled were patients with uncontrolled infection, other autoimmune disease, pregnancy or lactation.

The receptor comes from a young man with Graves' hyperthyroidism. The sample was blood. The chain employs TRBV4-1 and TRBJ2-7; 8 bases fit TRBD1. The CDR3 region is CASSIDRGSYEQYF. The CDR3 DNA is TGCGCCAGCAGCATAGACAGGGGATCCTACGAGCAGTACTTC.